Described below is a single T cell receptor beta chain sequence and its context. What it binds is not known. The data were obtained in a study of cytomegalovirus exposure and HLA in healthy donors. Across the study: HLA-typed donors were the source of around 87 million unique TCRs, which an early data release held.

The CDR3 covers 15 residues. Trimming shortened V by 7 bases and J by 6 bases, and 20 bases separated the two germline ends. Germline-derived CDR1 and CDR2 are MDHEN and SYDVKM. Whole-study findings and limits: Most TCR sequences were seen very rarely across donors, but some public TCRs occurred in many. About 87% or about 30% of the time was how often most TCR beta V segments were productive, according to an earlier analysis. Follow-up analysis seemed to connect common viral pathogens with several of the most significant clusters identified.

The PCR contained 60 Vbeta and 13 Jbeta primers. Method: immunoSEQ multiplex PCR; TCRdb's copy keeps in-frame clones and lacks some. The data include roughly 100,000 clones; the top ten clones carry about 3%. Specimen: PBMCs. The rearrangement links TRBV28 to TRBJ2-3, with a possible D match to TRBD1 (6 bases). The receptor was derived from a man aged 35-49 years in good health and CMV-seronegative. CDR3 sequence (DNA): TGTGCCAGCACTCCGGCACATCAGGGGCTCGATACGCAGTATTTT. Its protein is CASTPAHQGLDTQYF.